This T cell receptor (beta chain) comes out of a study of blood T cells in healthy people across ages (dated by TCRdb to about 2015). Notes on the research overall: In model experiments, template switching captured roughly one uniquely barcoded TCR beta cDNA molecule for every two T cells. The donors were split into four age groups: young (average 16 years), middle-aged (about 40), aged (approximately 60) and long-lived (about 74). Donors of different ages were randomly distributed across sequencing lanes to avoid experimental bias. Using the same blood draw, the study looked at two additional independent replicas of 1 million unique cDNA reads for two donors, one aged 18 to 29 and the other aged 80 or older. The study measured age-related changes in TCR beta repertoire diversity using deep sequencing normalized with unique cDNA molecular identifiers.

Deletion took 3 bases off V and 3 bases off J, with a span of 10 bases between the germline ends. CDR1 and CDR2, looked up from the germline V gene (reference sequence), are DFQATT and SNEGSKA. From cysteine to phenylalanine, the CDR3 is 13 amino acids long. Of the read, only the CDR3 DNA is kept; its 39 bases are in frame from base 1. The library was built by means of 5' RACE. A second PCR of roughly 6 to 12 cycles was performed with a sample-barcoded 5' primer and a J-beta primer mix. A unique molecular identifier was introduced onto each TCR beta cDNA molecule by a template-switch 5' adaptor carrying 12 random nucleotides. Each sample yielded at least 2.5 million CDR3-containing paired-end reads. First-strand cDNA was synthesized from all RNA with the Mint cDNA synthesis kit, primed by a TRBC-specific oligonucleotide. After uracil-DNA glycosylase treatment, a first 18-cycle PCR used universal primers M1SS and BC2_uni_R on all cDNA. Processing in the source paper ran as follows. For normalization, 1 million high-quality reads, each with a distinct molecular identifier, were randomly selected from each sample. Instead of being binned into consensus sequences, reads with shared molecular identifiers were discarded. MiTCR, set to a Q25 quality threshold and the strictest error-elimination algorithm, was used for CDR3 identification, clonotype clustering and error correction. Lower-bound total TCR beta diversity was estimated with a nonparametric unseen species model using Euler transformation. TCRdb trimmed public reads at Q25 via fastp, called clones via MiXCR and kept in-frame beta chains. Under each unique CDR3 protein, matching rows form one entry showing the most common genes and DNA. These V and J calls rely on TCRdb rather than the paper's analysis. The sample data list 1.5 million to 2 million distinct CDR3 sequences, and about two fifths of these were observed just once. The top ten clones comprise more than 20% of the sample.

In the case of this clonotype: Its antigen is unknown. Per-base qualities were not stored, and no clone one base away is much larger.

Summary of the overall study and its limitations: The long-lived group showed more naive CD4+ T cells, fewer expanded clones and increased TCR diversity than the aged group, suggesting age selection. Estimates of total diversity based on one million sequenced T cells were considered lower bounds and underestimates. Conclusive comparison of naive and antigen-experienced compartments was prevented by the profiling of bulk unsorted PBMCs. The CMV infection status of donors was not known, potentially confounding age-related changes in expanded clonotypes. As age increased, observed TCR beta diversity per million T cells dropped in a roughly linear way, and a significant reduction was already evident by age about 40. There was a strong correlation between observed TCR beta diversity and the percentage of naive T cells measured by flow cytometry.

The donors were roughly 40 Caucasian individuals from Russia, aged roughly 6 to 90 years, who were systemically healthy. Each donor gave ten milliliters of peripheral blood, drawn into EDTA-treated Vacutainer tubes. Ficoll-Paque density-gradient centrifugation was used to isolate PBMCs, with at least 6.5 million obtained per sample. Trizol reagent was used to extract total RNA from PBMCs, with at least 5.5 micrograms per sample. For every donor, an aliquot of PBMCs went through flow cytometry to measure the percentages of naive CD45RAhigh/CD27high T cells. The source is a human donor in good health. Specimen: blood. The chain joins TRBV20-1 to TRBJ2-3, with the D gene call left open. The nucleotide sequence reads TGCAGTGCTAGGAAAGGGTTTACAGATACGCAGTATTTT. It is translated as CSARKGFTDTQYF.